This TCR beta chain was documented in a study of OX40 agonist ivuxolimab in advanced cancers. CDR1 is LGHNA and CDR2 is YSLEER in the germline V gene. This CDR3 is built from 17 residues. V was clipped by 1 base and J by 0 bases, with 10 bases between them. Sequencing used immunoSEQ multiplex PCR; TCRdb keeps in-frame clones, though not all of them. The table includes 70,000 or so clones, around 90% detected once. Sequencing was performed on CD4+ or CD8+ T cells sorted from blood, taken in a trial of the OX40 agonist ivuxolimab. The origin of this receptor is an adult with an advanced solid tumor such as melanoma, head and neck, liver or kidney cancer. The gene calls are TRBV4-3 and TRBJ2-6; D not resolved. Written as DNA, the CDR3 is TGCGCCAGCAGCCAAGGGTCTGGTGGCTCTGGGGCCAACGTCCTGACTTTC. This translates into CASSQGSGGSGANVLTF.